This T cell receptor beta chain was documented in a study of blood T cell repertoires in COVID-19. Data came from immunoSEQ multiplex PCR; TCRdb stores just in-frame clones and leaves some out. This sample has 150,000 or so clones, with roughly three quarters found just once. This clone came up a few times. The CDR3 has 13 residues. Germline V gene sequence: CDR1 MDHEN, CDR2 SYDVKM. Trimming removed 9 bases from V and 5 bases from J, with 14 bases in between. The chain has TRBV28 and TRBJ1-3; TRBD1 is a possible D gene (6 bases). The source material was peripheral blood. The sequence derives from a woman between 65 and 79 years old with COVID-19, enrolled during active disease. CDR3 protein: CASYDRSRNTIYF. The CDR3 DNA sequence: TGTGCCAGTTATGACAGGAGCAGAAACACCATATATTTT.